The rows below give T cell receptor beta chains drawn from one sample of a study of shared clonotypes between healthy human individuals. Clones were read by immunoSEQ multiplex PCR, and TCRdb kept only the in-frame ones, dropping some. In the table there are some 1 million clones, more than 60% of which are singletons. Sequencing was carried out using memory CD4+ T cells sorted from blood. The origin of the receptors is a man aged 18 to 30 in good health. Both conserved end residues are part of each CDR3. The D gene is left open where the match is weak. Clone size, where shown, is once, few, many, or a class for clones that have expanded.

V	length	D	size	J	DNA	CDR3
TRBV30	14	-	many	TRBJ1-3	TGTGCCTGGAGCTCCGGGCAGCTAAGAAACACCATATATTTT	CAWSSGQLRNTIYF
TRBV10-3	13	TRBD1	-	TRBJ2-7	TGTGCCATAGCCGGACAGGGTGTGTACGAGCAGTACTTC	CAIAGQGVYEQYF
TRBV7-2	15	TRBD1	-	TRBJ1-2	TGTGCCAGCAGCTCACCGGACAGGGCCGACTTTGGCTACACCTTC	CASSSPDRADFGYTF
TRBV30	12	TRBD1	-	TRBJ2-5	TGTGCCTACATTGTACAGGGGTGGGAGCAGTACTTC	CAYIVQGWEQYF
TRBV11-2	15	-	-	TRBJ2-5	TGTGCCAGCAGCTTAGATCCAGACCGCGATTTGGCCCAGTACTTC	CASSLDPDRDLAQYF
TRBV28	12	-	few	TRBJ2-5	TGTGCCAGCAGTTCCTTGTTAGAGACCCAGTACTTC	CASSSLLETQYF
TRBV18	13	TRBD2	-	TRBJ2-5	TGTGCCAGCTCTCGTAGCGGGGGAGAGACCCAGTACTTC	CASSRSGGETQYF
TRBV7-9	15	-	-	TRBJ1-2	TGTGCCAGCAGCGAACTTTCGGGGGCTAACTATGGCTACACCTTC	CASSELSGANYGYTF
TRBV6-7	18	TRBD1	-	TRBJ1-2	TGTGCCAGCAGTTATTGCGTCAGGGGGCCCCAACTCTCTTATGGCTACACCTTC	CASSYCVRGPQLSYGYTF
TRBV28	13	-	-	TRBJ1-1	TGTGCCAGCAGTCTCGACAGCCGGCCTAGAGCTTTCTTT	CASSLDSRPRAFF
TRBV19	14	-	-	TRBJ1-5	TGTGCCAGTAGTCCACAACAGGGCAATCAGCCCCAGCATTTT	CASSPQQGNQPQHF
TRBV15	15	-	-	TRBJ2-7	TGTGCCACCAGCTCCTCTAGGGGACTTTCCTACGAGCAGTACTTC	CATSSSRGLSYEQYF
TRBV5-4	16	TRBD2	-	TRBJ2-3	TGTGCCAGCAGCTTTCTGGTGGGGGGGACCACAGATACGCAGTATTTT	CASSFLVGGTTDTQYF
TRBV29-1	10	TRBD2	-	TRBJ2-1	TGCAGCGTTGACTCGACTAGCAACTTCTTC	CSVDSTSNFF
TRBV5-1	15	TRBD1	-	TRBJ2-2	TGCGCCAGCCGTGCCGGGACAGGTAAAGCCGGGGAGCTGTTTTTT	CASRAGTGKAGELFF
TRBV5-4	13	-	-	TRBJ2-3	TGTGCCAGCAGCTTCTCTGGCACAGATACGCAGTATTTT	CASSFSGTDTQYF
TRBV19	14	-	-	TRBJ1-4	TGTGCCAGTAGTTCCCAGACAACTAATGAAAAACTGTTTTTT	CASSSQTTNEKLFF
TRBV6-5	15	TRBD2	-	TRBJ2-2	TGTGCCAGCAGTTACTATGGGGGGGGCACCGGGGAGCTGTTTTTT	CASSYYGGGTGELFF
TRBV7-8	17	-	-	TRBJ1-3	TGTGCCAGCAGCTTACCTTCCCCGGGGGGGTCTGGAAACACCATATATTTT	CASSLPSPGGSGNTIYF
TRBV7-2	18	TRBD2	-	TRBJ2-1	TGTGCCAGCAGCTTTAAATCGCCCGGGAGGGCCTCCTACAATGAGCAGTTCTTC	CASSFKSPGRASYNEQFF
TRBV15	13	TRBD1	few	TRBJ1-1	TGTGCCACAAAACAGGGGGTCCTCACTGAAGCTTTCTTT	CATKQGVLTEAFF
TRBV7-2	12	-	many	TRBJ2-3	TGTGCCAGCAGCTCTTGGCCAGATACGCAGTATTTT	CASSSWPDTQYF
TRBV7-9	12	-	few	TRBJ1-4	TGTGCCAGCAGCTGGGCGGTTGAAAAACTGTTTTTT	CASSWAVEKLFF
TRBV28	17	TRBD1	-	TRBJ2-7	TGTGCCAGCAGTCCACCGGGACAGGGACGAGGAGCCTACGAGCAGTACTTC	CASSPPGQGRGAYEQYF
TRBV28	12	-	-	TRBJ1-2	TGTGCCAGCAGTTTATTCAACTATGGCTACGCCTTC	CASSLFNYGYAF
TRBV7-2	15	TRBD1	-	TRBJ2-7	TGTGCCAGCAGCTCCGGGACAGGGGGTTGGAACGAGCAGTACTTC	CASSSGTGGWNEQYF
TRBV27	13	-	-	TRBJ2-7	TGTGCCAGCAGTTTGGCTGGCACCTACGAGCAGTACTTC	CASSLAGTYEQYF
TRBV5-1	12	-	many	TRBJ2-5	TGCGCCAGCAGCGCCTACCAAGAGACCCAGTACTTC	CASSAYQETQYF
TRBV7-3	14	TRBD2	-	TRBJ2-5	TGTGCCAGCAGCCCGACTAGCGGGGGCTCGACCCAGTACTTC	CASSPTSGGSTQYF
TRBV18	14	TRBD2	few	TRBJ2-1	TGTGCCAGCTCACCCCGGGGAGGGGAGACTGAGCAGTTCTTC	CASSPRGGETEQFF
TRBV11-2	16	TRBD1	-	TRBJ2-3	TGTGCCAGCACCTTAGGCCGGACAGGCGCCACAGATACGCAGTATTTT	CASTLGRTGATDTQYF
TRBV30	13	-	few	TRBJ1-5	TGTGCCTGGACCCCAGGGTACGGTCAGCCCCAGCATTTT	CAWTPGYGQPQHF
TRBV7-2	12	-	-	TRBJ1-2	TGTGCCAGCAGCTTAGGGGGGTATGGCTACACCTTC	CASSLGGYGYTF
TRBV7-2	15	-	-	TRBJ1-1	TGTGCCAGCAGCTTAGAAGGACAGATGAACACTGAAGCTTTCTTT	CASSLEGQMNTEAFF
TRBV19	14	-	once	TRBJ1-3	TGTGCCAGTACGGCAGGGGTAGCTGGAAACACCATATATTTT	CASTAGVAGNTIYF
TRBV7-9	15	-	-	TRBJ2-3	TGTGCCAGCAGCTTACCCCCAATTAGCACAGATACGCAGTATTTT	CASSLPPISTDTQYF
TRBV7-5	12	-	-	TRBJ1-4	TGTGCCAGCAGCTTGCACGGAGAAAAACTGTTTTTT	CASSLHGEKLFF
TRBV5-8	17	-	few	TRBJ2-7	TGTGCCAGCAGCTTGAGTGCGAGGGCCACCTACTCCTACGAGCAGTACTTC	CASSLSARATYSYEQYF
TRBV14	15	-	-	TRBJ2-7	TGTGCCAGCAGCCAAGCAGGGGGGAGGTCCTACGAGCAGTACTTC	CASSQAGGRSYEQYF
TRBV4-1	15	-	-	TRBJ2-3	TGCGCCAGCAGCCAAGATCGGACTGATACAGATACGCAGTATTTT	CASSQDRTDTDTQYF
TRBV28	18	-	-	TRBJ2-5	TGTGCCAGCAGTTTATATTTCGCACAGCGATTTCTTCAAGAGACCCAGTACTTC	CASSLYFAQRFLQETQYF
TRBV6-1	15	-	once	TRBJ2-7	TGTGCCAGCAGAGTAACAGTGTCCCTATCCTACGAGCAGTACTTC	CASRVTVSLSYEQYF
TRBV6-1	13	TRBD1	-	TRBJ2-7	TGTGCCAGCAGTGGGGAGTGGGACAGGGTTCAACACTTC	CASSGEWDRVQHF
TRBV30	14	-	few	TRBJ1-6	TGTGCCTGGAGCAATGGTAGGGGTGGATCACCCCTCCACTTT	CAWSNGRGGSPLHF